These 23 T cell receptor beta chains originate from one sample sequenced in a study of Tregs in tolerant kidney transplant recipients. The repertoire was sequenced with immunoSEQ multiplex PCR; TCRdb's copy has only in-frame clones and lacks some. The sample carries some 68,000 clones, 84% recorded once. The sample comprised CD4+ T cells from blood. The receptor source for this set is a human donor in good health.

Concerning this clone itself: The same CDR3 arises from other DNA sequences in this sample as well. This rearrangement joins TRBV4-2 to TRBJ2-7; 11 bases match TRBD2. Per the germline V gene, CDR1 is LGHNA and CDR2 is YNFKEQ. The V segment lost 1 base and the J segment 4 bases; nucleotides outside the gene matches: 0. The CDR3 runs 14 residues. CDR3 protein: CASSQGLAGYEQYF. The CDR3 DNA reads as TGTGCCAGCAGCCAAGGACTAGCGGGATACGAGCAGTACTTC.

This clone was detected a few times. The chain combines TRBV7-2 with TRBJ2-3; D unresolved. This CDR3 has 13 amino acids. The V end lost 5 bases, the J end lost 4 bases, and 10 bases lay between the germline ends. Looked up from germline, CDR1 is SGHTA and CDR2 is FQGNSA. The DNA for the CDR3 is TGTGCCAGCAGCCCCAAAGGGCCAGATACGCAGTATTTT. Translating it yields CASSPKGPDTQYF.

V usage is TRBV5-1 and J usage is TRBJ2-2; possible D gene TRBD2, 6 bases. CDR1 is SGHRS, CDR2 YFSETQ, per germline. Trimming stripped 2 bases from V and 2 bases from J, with 10 bases between. CDR3 length: 15 amino acids. CDR3 region: CASSLWGDNTGELFF. The CDR3 coding sequence is TGCGCCAGCAGCTTATGGGGGGACAACACCGGGGAGCTGTTTTTT.

The rearrangement uses TRBV5-1 and TRBJ2-7, with TRBD1 identical over 8 bases. V lost 4 bases to trimming and J lost 4 bases; unmatched junction nucleotides: 10. This CDR3 spans 15 amino acids. Per germline, CDR1 SGHRS and CDR2 YFSETQ. CDR3 loop: CASSPGQVDLYEQYF. DNA for the CDR3: TGCGCCAGCAGCCCGGGACAGGTGGATCTTTACGAGCAGTACTTC.

The chain carries TRBV4-2 and TRBJ2-5; 9 bases align to TRBD2. This CDR3 is 18 amino acids long. V lost 1 base to trimming and J lost 4 bases; unmatched junction nucleotides: 13. Germline CDR1 is LGHNA and CDR2 is YNFKEQ. The CDR3 nucleotides are TGTGCCAGCAGCCAAGGTCAACCCCCAGCGGGAGGAGGAGAGACCCAGTACTTC. Translation gives CASSQGQPPAGGGETQYF.

V gene TRBV7-9 combines with J gene TRBJ1-4; a weak D match, TRBD1 (5 bases). The CDR3 consists of 17 residues. In germline, CDR1 is SEHNR, CDR2 FQNEAQ (reference sequence). The V end was cut by 7 bases, the J end by 3 bases, with 21 bases between. The chain's CDR3 is CASTKNWGSRANEKLFF. The CDR3, as DNA: TGTGCCAGCACCAAAAACTGGGGGAGTCGGGCTAATGAAAAACTGTTTTTT. Full variable domain (missing parts from reference TRBV7-9 and TRBJ1-4): DTGVSQNPRHKITKRGQNVTFRCDPISEHNRLYWYRQTLGQGPEFLTYFQNEAQLEKSRLLSDRFSAERPKGSFSTLEIQRTEQGDSAMYLCASTKNWGSRANEKLFFGSGTQLSVL.

V gene TRBV5-6 combines with J gene TRBJ1-1; D is unclear. The CDR3 sequence is 13 residues long. Trimming shortened V by 4 bases and J by 6 bases, and 13 bases separated the two germline ends. CDR1 and CDR2 (germline): SGHDT, YYEEEE. The CDR3 nucleotides read TGTGCCAGCAGCCCCCTAAAGGTCCCTGAAGCTTTCTTT. Amino acids: CASSPLKVPEAFF.

V gene TRBV5-4 combines with J gene TRBJ2-4; 9 nucleotides align to TRBD1. This CDR3 comprises 15 residues. Germline trimming cut 4 bases from V and 6 bases from J; bases unmatched to any gene: 8. CDR1 SGHNT and CDR2 YYREEE come from the germline V gene (reference sequence). CDR3 in DNA: TGTGCCAGCAGCCCGACCGGGACAGGGCCAAACATTCAGTACTTC. Protein product: CASSPTGTGPNIQYF. Full variable domain (remainder filled in from reference TRBV5-4 and TRBJ2-4): ETGVTQSPTHLIKTRGQQVTLRCSSQSGHNTVSWYQQALGQGPQFIFQYYREEENGRGNFPPRFSGLQFPNYSSELNVNALELDDSALYLCASSPTGTGPNIQYFGAGTRLSVL.

This sequence joins TRBV11-3 and TRBJ2-7; a possible D gene is TRBD2 (5 bases). The length of the CDR3 is 14 residues. Germline CDR1 reads SGHNT; CDR2 reads YENEEA. V was pared by 5 bases and J by 0 bases, with 11 bases between. CDR3 DNA sequence: TGTGCCAGCAGCCTCGACCGGGGCTCCTACGAGCAGTACTTC. Its translation is CASSLDRGSYEQYF.

The chain has TRBV4-2 and TRBJ1-3; D might be TRBD1 (5 bases). CDR1 is LGHNA, CDR2 YNFKEQ, per germline. This CDR3 region has 16 residues. The germline V and J ends were trimmed by 1 base and 2 bases, with 12 bases remaining between them. The CDR3 loop reads CASSQGAPGAGNTIYF. The CDR3 coding sequence is TGTGCCAGCAGCCAAGGGGCTCCGGGGGCTGGAAACACCATATATTTT.

The chain joins TRBV4-2 to TRBJ1-2; D unclear. Per germline, CDR1 LGHNA and CDR2 YNFKEQ. V was cut by 0 bases and J by 4 bases, with 9 bases left in between. The CDR3 sequence is 14 residues long. The CDR3 is CASSQDIGVYGYTF. CDR3 nucleotide sequence: TGTGCCAGCAGCCAAGATATAGGCGTCTATGGCTACACCTTC.

The V and J genes are TRBV7-2 and TRBJ1-1; 9 bases align to TRBD1. Germline V gene sequence: CDR1 SGHTA, CDR2 FQGNSA. This CDR3 spans 16 amino acids. The J segment lost 2 bases and the V segment lost 8 bases, leaving 12 bases of the junction unmatched. DNA for the CDR3: TGTGCCAGCCGAGTACAACAGGGGGCGCAAAACACTGAAGCTTTCTTT. Protein product: CASRVQQGAQNTEAFF.

The V gene is TRBV21-1, the J gene TRBJ2-1; the D segment call TRBD2 is taken from the table without a DNA check. TRBV21-1 counts as a pseudogene. The CDR3 covers 18 residues. CDR3 in amino acids: CASSKRLAGGISYNEQFF. Here the CDR3 DNA reads TGTGCCAGCAGCAAACGACTAGCGGGAGGGATCTCCTACAATGAGCAGTTCTTC.

The chain recombines TRBV5-5 with TRBJ2-3; D gene ambiguous. This CDR3 comprises 14 residues. The ends were cut back, 6 bases at V and 4 bases at J, with 15 bases in the middle. CDR1 is SGHKS and CDR2 is YYEKEE in the germline V gene (reference sequence). CDR3 in amino acids: CASTLDPGPDTQYF. As DNA, the CDR3 is TGTGCCAGCACCCTTGATCCGGGCCCAGATACGCAGTATTTT.

V gene TRBV19 combines with J gene TRBJ2-5; maybe TRBD1 (5 bases). Germline V CDR1 and CDR2: LNHDA, SQIVND (reference sequence). The CDR3 covers 15 residues. V was trimmed by 0 bases and J by 0 bases, leaving 8 bases between them. CDR3 sequence (DNA): TGTGCCAGTAGTATAGACAGGGCGTACCAAGAGACCCAGTACTTC. Its translation: CASSIDRAYQETQYF. Drawing the rest from reference TRBV19 and TRBJ2-5, the complete variable domain is DGGITQSPKYLFRKEGQNVTLSCEQNLNHDAMYWYRQDPGQGLRLIYYSQIVNDFQKGDIAEGYSVSREKKESFPLTVTSAQKNPTAFYLCASSIDRAYQETQYFGPGTRLLVL.

The V and J genes are TRBV7-2 and TRBJ1-6; a weak D match, TRBD1 (5 bases). The CDR3 is made up of 15 amino acids. V was pared by 1 base and J by 11 bases, with 15 bases between. The germline gives CDR1 SGHTA, CDR2 FQGNSA. The CDR3 here is CASSLEGRRRTPLHF. The DNA for the CDR3 is TGTGCCAGCAGCTTAGAGGGGCGGCGTAGGACACCCCTCCACTTT.

The rearrangement joins TRBV4-3 to TRBJ1-3; D ambiguous. This CDR3 contains 19 residues. Trimming shortened V by 0 bases and J by 0 bases, and 18 bases separated the two germline ends. Per germline, CDR1 LGHNA and CDR2 YSLEER. The CDR3 region is CASSQDVVAGESSGNTIYF. In DNA form, the CDR3 reads TGCGCCAGCAGCCAAGATGTGGTTGCAGGAGAAAGCTCTGGAAACACCATATATTTT.

The chain recombines TRBV14 with TRBJ2-3, with D perhaps being TRBD1 or TRBD2 (5 bases each). This CDR3 has 17 residues. V was cut by 4 bases and J by 8 bases, with 25 bases left in between. Per germline, CDR1 SGHDN and CDR2 FVKESK. As DNA, the CDR3 is TGTGCCAGCAGCCGAAGATTCTGGGACGACTCGAGTGGTACGCAGTATTTT. Translated, it gives CASSRRFWDDSSGTQYF.

J is TRBJ1-5 and V is TRBV2; D remains unclear. The length of the CDR3 is 15 residues. Trimming removed 7 bases from V and 0 bases from J, with 13 bases in between. The germline gives CDR1 SNHLY, CDR2 FYNNEI. The CDR3 here is CASTSDGYSNQPQHF. The CDR3, as DNA: TGTGCCAGCACCTCGGACGGATATAGCAATCAGCCCCAGCATTTT.

The chain employs TRBV7-6 and TRBJ2-1, with 8 bases fitting TRBD2. There are 16 residues in the CDR3. V lost 4 bases, J lost 7 bases, and 12 bases stayed unmatched. Looked up from germline, CDR1 is SGHVS and CDR2 is FNYEAQ. CDR3 DNA sequence: TGTGCCAGCAGCTCACCCTCGGGGGGGAGAGGAAATGAGCAGTTCTTC. Translation gives CASSSPSGGRGNEQFF.

The chain is built from TRBV4-3 and TRBJ2-1; 12 bases are shared with TRBD2. Trimming at V came to 2 bases and at J to 4 bases, leaving 3 bases not matched to a gene. This CDR3 spans 16 amino acids. CDR1 LGHNA and CDR2 YSLEER come from the germline V gene. The CDR3 loop reads CASSQLAGGRYNEQFF. The DNA for the CDR3 is TGCGCCAGCAGCCAACTAGCGGGAGGGCGTTACAATGAGCAGTTCTTC.

The rearrangement joins TRBV5-1 to TRBJ2-1; 9 bases align to TRBD2. Trimming cost V 4 bases and J 8 bases; bases outside gene matches: 13. There are 16 residues in the CDR3. The germline V gene encodes CDR1 SGHRS and CDR2 YFSETQ. DNA of the CDR3: TGCGCCAGCAGCGCCCCTAGCGGGACCGCAATTGATGAGCAGTTCTTC. Protein: CASSAPSGTAIDEQFF.

V gene TRBV4-3 combines with J gene TRBJ2-7; D is perhaps TRBD1 or TRBD2 (5 bases each). V lost 5 bases and J 0 bases, leaving 17 bases between the germline ends. This CDR3 is 16 amino acids long. In germline, CDR1 is LGHNA, CDR2 YSLEER. The CDR3 DNA reads as TGCGCCAGCAGCAGAAGTGTGGGGGAACTCTCCTACGAGCAGTACTTC. Residues: CASSRSVGELSYEQYF.